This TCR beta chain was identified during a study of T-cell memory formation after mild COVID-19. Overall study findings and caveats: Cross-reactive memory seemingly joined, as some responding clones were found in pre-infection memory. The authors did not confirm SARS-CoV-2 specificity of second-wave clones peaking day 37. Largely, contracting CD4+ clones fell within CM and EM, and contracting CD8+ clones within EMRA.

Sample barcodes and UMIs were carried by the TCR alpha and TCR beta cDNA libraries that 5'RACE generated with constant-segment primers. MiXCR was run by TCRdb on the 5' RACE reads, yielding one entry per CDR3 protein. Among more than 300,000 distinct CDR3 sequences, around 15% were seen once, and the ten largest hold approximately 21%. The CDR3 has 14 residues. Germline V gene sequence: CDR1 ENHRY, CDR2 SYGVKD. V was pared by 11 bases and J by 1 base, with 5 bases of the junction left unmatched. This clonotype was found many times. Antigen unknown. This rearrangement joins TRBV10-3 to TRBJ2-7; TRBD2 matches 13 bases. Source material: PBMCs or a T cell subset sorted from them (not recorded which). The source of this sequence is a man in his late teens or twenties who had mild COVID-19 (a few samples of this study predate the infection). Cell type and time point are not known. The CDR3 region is CAARTSGGSYEQYF. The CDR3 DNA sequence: TGTGCCGCAAGGACTAGCGGGGGTTCCTACGAGCAGTACTTC.